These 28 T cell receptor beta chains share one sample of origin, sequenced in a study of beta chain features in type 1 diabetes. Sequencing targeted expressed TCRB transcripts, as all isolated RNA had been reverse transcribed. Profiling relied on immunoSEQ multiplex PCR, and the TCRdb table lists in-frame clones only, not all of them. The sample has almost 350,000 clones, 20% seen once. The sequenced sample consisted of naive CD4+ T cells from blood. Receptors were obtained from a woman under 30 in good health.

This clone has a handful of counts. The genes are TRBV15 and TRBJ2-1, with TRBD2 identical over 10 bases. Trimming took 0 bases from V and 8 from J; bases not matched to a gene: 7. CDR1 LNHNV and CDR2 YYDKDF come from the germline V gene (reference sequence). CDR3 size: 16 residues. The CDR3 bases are TGTGCCACCAGCAGAGATGGGGCTAGCGGGAGTGATGAGCAGTTCTTC. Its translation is CATSRDGASGSDEQFF.

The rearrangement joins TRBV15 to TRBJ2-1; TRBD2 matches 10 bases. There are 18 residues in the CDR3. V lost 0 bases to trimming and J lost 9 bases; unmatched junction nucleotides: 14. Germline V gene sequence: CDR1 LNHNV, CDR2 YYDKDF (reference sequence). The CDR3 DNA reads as TGTGCCACCAGCAGAGATCAACCTAGCGGGGGCCTAAGGGTTGAGCAGTTCTTC. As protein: CATSRDQPSGGLRVEQFF.

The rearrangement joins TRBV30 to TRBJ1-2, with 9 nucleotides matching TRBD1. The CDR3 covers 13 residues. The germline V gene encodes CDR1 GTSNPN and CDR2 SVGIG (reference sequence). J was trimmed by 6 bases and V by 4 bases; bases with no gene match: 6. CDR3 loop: CAWMDRGRDGYTF. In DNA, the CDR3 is TGTGCCTGGATGGACAGGGGTCGAGATGGCTACACCTTC.

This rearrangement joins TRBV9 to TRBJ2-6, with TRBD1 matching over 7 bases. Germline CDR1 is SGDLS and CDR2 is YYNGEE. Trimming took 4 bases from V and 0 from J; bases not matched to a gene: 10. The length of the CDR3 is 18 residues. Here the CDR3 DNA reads TGTGCCAGCAGCTTAAAGACAGGGAGTAACTCTGGGGCCAACGTCCTGACTTTC. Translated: CASSLKTGSNSGANVLTF.

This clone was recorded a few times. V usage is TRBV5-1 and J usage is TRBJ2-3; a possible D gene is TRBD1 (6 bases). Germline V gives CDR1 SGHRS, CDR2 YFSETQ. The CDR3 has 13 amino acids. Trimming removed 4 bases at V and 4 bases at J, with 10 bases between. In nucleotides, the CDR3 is TGCGCCAGCAGCCAAGGGGGTGCAGATACGCAGTATTTT. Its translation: CASSQGGADTQYF. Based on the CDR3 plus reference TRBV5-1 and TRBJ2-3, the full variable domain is KAGVTQTPRYLIKTRGQQVTLSCSPISGHRSVSWYQQTPGQGLQFLFEYFSETQRNKGNFPGRFSGRQFSNSRSEMNVSTLELGDSALYLCASSQGGADTQYFGPGTRLTVL.

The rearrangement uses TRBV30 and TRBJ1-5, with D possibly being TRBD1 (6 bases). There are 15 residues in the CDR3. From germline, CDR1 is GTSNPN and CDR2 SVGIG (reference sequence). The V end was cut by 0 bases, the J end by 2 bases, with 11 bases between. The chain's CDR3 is CAWSVGSGGNQPQHF. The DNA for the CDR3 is TGTGCCTGGAGTGTAGGGTCAGGGGGCAATCAGCCCCAGCATTTT.

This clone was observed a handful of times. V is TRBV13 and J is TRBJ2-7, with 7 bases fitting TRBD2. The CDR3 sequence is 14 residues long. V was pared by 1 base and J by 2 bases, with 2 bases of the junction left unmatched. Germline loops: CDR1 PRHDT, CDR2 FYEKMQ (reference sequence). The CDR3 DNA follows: TGTGCCAGCAGCTTAGAAGCGGGAACCTACGAGCAGTACTTC. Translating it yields CASSLEAGTYEQYF.

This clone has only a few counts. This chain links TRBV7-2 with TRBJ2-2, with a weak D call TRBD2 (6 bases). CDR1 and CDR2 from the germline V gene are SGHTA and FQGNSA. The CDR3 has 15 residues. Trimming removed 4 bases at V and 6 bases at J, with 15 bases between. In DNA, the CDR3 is TGTGCCAGCAGCTCTCGGCGGAGGGCATCCGGGGAGCTGTTTTTT. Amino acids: CASSSRRRASGELFF.

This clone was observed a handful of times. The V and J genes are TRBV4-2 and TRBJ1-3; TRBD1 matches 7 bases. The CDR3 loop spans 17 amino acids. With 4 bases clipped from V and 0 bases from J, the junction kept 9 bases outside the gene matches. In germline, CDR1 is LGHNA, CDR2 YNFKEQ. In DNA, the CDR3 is TGTGCCAGCAGCCCGAAGCCGGGACAGCGCTCTGGAAACACCATATATTTT. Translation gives CASSPKPGQRSGNTIYF.

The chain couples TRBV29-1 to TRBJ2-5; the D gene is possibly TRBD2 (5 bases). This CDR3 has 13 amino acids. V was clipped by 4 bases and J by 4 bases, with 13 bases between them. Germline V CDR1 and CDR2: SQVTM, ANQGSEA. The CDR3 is CSVVRVPGETQYF. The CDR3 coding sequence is TGCAGCGTTGTGAGGGTCCCGGGAGAGACCCAGTACTTC.

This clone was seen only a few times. CDR3 protein: CASRRAGGPYEQYF. Here the CDR3 DNA reads TGTGCCAGCAGGAGAGCGGGGGGACCTTACGAGCAGTACTTC. The gene calls are TRBV5-5 and TRBJ2-7; 9 bases match TRBD2. The CDR3 runs to 14 residues. The germline V gene encodes CDR1 SGHKS and CDR2 YYEKEE (reference sequence). The V and J ends lost 5 bases and 4 bases, in that order; junction bases with no gene match: 7.

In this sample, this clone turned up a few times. CDR3 nucleotide sequence: TGTGCCAGCAGACCAGGGACATCGGGTGAAAAACTGTTTTTT. Amino acids: CASRPGTSGEKLFF. The genes are TRBV7-9 and TRBJ1-4; a possible D gene is TRBD1 (6 bases). With 6 bases removed from V and 7 bases from J, the gap between germline ends came to 15 bases. This CDR3 is built from 14 residues. CDR1 and CDR2 from the germline V gene are SEHNR and FQNEAQ (reference sequence).

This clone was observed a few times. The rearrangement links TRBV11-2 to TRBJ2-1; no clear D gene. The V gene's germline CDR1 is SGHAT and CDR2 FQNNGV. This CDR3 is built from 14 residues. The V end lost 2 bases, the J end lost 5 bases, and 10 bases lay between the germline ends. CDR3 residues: CASSLNQANNEQFF. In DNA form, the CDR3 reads TGTGCCAGCAGCTTAAACCAGGCCAACAATGAGCAGTTCTTC.

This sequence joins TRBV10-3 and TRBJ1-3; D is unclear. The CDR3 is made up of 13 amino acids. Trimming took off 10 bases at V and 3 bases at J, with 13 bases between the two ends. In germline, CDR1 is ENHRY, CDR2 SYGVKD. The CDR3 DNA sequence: TGTGCCAGCGGAGGGAATCTTGGAAACACCATATATTTT. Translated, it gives CASGGNLGNTIYF.

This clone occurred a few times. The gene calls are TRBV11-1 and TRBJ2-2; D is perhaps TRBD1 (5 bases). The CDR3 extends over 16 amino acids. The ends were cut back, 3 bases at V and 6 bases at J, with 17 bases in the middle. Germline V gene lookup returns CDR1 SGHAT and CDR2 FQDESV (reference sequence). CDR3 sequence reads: CASSFFAVQGPGELFF. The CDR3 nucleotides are TGTGCCAGCAGCTTTTTCGCTGTTCAGGGTCCCGGGGAGCTGTTTTTT.

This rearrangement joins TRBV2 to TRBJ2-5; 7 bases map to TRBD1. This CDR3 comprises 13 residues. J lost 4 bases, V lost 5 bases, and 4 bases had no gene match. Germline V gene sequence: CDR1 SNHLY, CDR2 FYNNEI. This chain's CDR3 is CASSLDRIETQYF. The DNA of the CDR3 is TGTGCCAGCAGTCTGGACAGGATAGAGACCCAGTACTTC.

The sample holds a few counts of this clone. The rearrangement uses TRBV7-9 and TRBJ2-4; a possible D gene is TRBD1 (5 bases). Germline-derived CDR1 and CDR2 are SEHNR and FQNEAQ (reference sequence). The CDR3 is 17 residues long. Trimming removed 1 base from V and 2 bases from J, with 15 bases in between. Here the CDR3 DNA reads TGTGCCAGCAGCTTAGTTTTCCCAGGGCGGACCAAAAACATTCAGTACTTC. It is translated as CASSLVFPGRTKNIQYF. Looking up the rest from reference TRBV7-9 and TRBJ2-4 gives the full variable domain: DTGVSQNPRHKITKRGQNVTFRCDPISEHNRLYWYRQTLGQGPEFLTYFQNEAQLEKSRLLSDRFSAERPKGSFSTLEIQRTEQGDSAMYLCASSLVFPGRTKNIQYFGAGTRLSVL.

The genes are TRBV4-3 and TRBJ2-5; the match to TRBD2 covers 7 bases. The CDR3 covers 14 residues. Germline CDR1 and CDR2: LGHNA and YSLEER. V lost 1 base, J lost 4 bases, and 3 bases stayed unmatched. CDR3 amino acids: CASSQGTRGETQYF. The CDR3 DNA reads TGCGCCAGCAGCCAAGGGACTAGGGGAGAGACCCAGTACTTC.

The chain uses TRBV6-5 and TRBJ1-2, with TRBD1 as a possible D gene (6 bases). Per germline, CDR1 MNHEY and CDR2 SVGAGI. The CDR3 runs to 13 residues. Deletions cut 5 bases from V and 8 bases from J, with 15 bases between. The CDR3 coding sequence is TGTGCCAGCAGTCCGGGGGGCAGGTACGGCTACACCTTC. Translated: CASSPGGRYGYTF.

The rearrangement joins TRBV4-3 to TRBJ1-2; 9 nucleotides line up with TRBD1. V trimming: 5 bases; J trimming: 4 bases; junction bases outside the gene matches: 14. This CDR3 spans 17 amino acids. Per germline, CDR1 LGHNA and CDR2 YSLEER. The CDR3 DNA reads TGCGCCAGCAGCTTTAGCTCCGGGACAGGGAAGACCTATGGCTACACCTTC. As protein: CASSFSSGTGKTYGYTF.

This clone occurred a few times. The CDR3 loop is CASSFDSGALSGANVLTF. The CDR3 nucleotides are TGTGCCAGCAGCTTTGATAGCGGGGCCCTCTCTGGGGCCAACGTCCTGACTTTC. The chain links TRBV5-6 to TRBJ2-6, with 8 bases fitting TRBD2. This CDR3 is built from 18 residues. Germline V gene sequence: CDR1 SGHDT, CDR2 YYEEEE. V trimming: 2 bases; J trimming: 0 bases; junction bases outside the gene matches: 7.

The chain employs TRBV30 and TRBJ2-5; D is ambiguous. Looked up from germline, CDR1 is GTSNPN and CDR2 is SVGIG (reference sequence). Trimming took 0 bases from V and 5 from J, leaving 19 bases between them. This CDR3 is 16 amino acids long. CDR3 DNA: TGTGCCTGGAGTGTAATCCCCATTCGGGTGACGGAGACCCAGTACTTC. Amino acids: CAWSVIPIRVTETQYF.

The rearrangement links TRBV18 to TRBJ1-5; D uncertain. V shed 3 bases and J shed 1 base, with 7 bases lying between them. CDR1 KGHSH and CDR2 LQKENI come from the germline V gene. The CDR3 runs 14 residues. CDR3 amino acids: CASSPRWSNQPQHF. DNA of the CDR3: TGTGCCAGCTCACCCCGGTGGAGCAATCAGCCCCAGCATTTT.

The DNA of the CDR3 is TGTGCCAGCAGCGTAGAGCTAGCCGGAGGGCCCCAGCATTTT. Protein product: CASSVELAGGPQHF. V is TRBV9 and J is TRBJ1-5; D unresolved. The length of the CDR3 is 14 residues. The germline V gene encodes CDR1 SGDLS and CDR2 YYNGEE. V lost 0 bases, J lost 9 bases, and 13 bases lay in between.

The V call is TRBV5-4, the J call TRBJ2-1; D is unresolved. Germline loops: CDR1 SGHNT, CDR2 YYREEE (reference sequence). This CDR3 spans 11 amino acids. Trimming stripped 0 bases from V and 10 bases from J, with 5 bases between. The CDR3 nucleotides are TGTGCCAGCAGCTTGGCCCAGGAGCAGTTCTTC. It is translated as CASSLAQEQFF.

The CDR3 spells CAWSARTAWGYGYTF. The CDR3 DNA is TGTGCCTGGAGTGCCCGGACAGCCTGGGGCTATGGCTACACCTTC. This chain connects TRBV30 to TRBJ1-2; D might be TRBD1 (6 bases). The CDR3 loop spans 15 amino acids. CDR1 and CDR2 from the germline V gene are GTSNPN and SVGIG (reference sequence). The V end was cut by 1 base, the J end by 4 bases, with 16 bases between.

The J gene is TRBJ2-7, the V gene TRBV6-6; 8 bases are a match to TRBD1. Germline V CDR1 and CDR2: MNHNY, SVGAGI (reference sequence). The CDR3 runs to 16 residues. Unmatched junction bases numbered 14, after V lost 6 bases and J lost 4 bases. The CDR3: CASSTSGAGGGYEQYF. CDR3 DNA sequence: TGTGCCAGCAGCACGTCGGGGGCAGGGGGCGGTTACGAGCAGTACTTC.

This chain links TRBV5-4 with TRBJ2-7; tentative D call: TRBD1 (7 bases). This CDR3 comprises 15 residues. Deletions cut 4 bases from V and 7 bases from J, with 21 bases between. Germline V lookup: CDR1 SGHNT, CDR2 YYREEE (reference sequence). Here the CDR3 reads CASSGGGRGGWEQYF. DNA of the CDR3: TGTGCCAGCAGCGGAGGGGGCCGGGGAGGTTGGGAGCAGTACTTC.